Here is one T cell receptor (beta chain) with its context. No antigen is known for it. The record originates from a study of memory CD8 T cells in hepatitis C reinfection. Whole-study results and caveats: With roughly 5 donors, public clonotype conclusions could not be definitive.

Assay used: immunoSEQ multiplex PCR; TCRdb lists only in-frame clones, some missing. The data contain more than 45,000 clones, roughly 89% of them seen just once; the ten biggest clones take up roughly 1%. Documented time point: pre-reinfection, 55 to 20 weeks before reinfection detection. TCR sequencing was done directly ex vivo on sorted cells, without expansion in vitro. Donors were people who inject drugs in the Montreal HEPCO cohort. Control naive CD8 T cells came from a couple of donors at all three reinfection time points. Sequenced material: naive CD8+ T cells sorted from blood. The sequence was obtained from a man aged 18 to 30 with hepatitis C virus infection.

CDR3 coding DNA: TGTGCCAGTAGTCCCGGTCCCCTCCACTATGGCTACACCTTC. Protein: CASSPGPLHYGYTF. This chain connects TRBV19 to TRBJ1-2; D is unresolved. Trimming shortened V by 5 bases and J by 3 bases, and 13 bases separated the two germline ends. Germline V gene sequence: CDR1 LNHDA, CDR2 SQIVND (reference sequence). There are 14 residues in the CDR3.